Shown below are 3 T cell receptor beta chains from a single sample sequenced in a study of blood T cells in healthy people across ages. It was with a sample-barcoded 5' primer and a J-beta primer mix that a second PCR of roughly 7 to 11 cycles was run. Via MiXCR, TCRdb re-called the 5' RACE reads, giving one row per CDR3 protein. The sample consists of more than 700,000 distinct CDR3 sequences, about half of them appearing once. The material sequenced was blood. The receptors come from a man older than 75 in good health.

A note on this clonotype: A junction end diverges from the germline sequence, so it may reflect a read error. Here the CDR3 DNA reads TGTGTCAGCAGCACTAGGACTAGCGGGAGAAATAGCACAGATACGCAGTATTTT. This sequence encodes CVSSTRTSGRNSTDTQYF. The rearrangement uses TRBV7-9 and TRBJ2-3; TRBD2 matches 13 bases. CDR3 length equals 18 residues. Germline CDR1 is SEHNR and CDR2 is FQNEAQ (reference sequence). Full variable domain (rest looked up from reference TRBV7-9 and TRBJ2-3): DTGVSQNPRHKITKRGQNVTFRCDPISEHNRLYWYRQTLGQGPEFLTYFQNEAQLEKSRLLSDRFSAERPKGSFSTLEIQRTEQGDSAMYLCVSSTRTSGRNSTDTQYFGPGTRLTVL.

A few counts support this clonotype. CDR3 DNA: TGTGCCAGCAGCCAAGGAAGGACAGGGAAGAATGAGCAGTTCTTC. Translating gives CASSQGRTGKNEQFF. The V gene is TRBV4-2, the J gene TRBJ2-1, with 8 bases aligning to TRBD1. Germline CDR1 and CDR2: LGHNA and YNFKEQ. V dropped 1 base and J dropped 7; count of bases not matched to a gene: 6. This CDR3 comprises 15 residues.

The V and J genes are TRBV5-1 and TRBJ2-1; no clear D. V lost 0 bases, J lost 8 bases, and 12 bases lay in between. CDR3 size: 14 residues. The germline V gene has CDR1 SGHRS and CDR2 YFSETQ. The CDR3 loop is CASSLAMGFDEQFF. As DNA, the CDR3 is TGCGCCAGCAGCTTGGCCATGGGTTTCGATGAGCAGTTCTTC.